A selection of T cell receptor beta chains follows, all from one sample in a study of blood T cell repertoires in COVID-19. Produced via immunoSEQ multiplex PCR; TCRdb's table is partial and in-frame only. This table holds 200,000 or so clones, 85% found once. The sequenced sample was peripheral blood. All receptors come from a person between 65 and 79 years old with COVID-19, enrolled during active disease. The CDR3 runs from the conserved cysteine through the conserved F or W. Each record gives: D gene, V gene, clone size, J gene, CDR3 protein, CDR3 DNA. The D gene is left open where the match is weak. The size entry is marked missing in some rows and otherwise reads once, few, many or a size class.

d_gene: -
v_gene: TRBV15
abundance: -
j_gene: TRBJ2-3
CDR3aa: CATSRVLPGTSSTDTQYF
CDR3nt: TGTGCCACCAGCAGAGTTCTCCCCGGGACATCTAGCACAGATACGCAGTATTTT

d_gene: -
v_gene: TRBV18
abundance: -
j_gene: TRBJ1-5
CDR3aa: CASSLNSNQPQHF
CDR3nt: TGTGCCAGCTCGCTAAATAGCAATCAGCCCCAGCATTTT

d_gene: -
v_gene: TRBV10-3
abundance: -
j_gene: TRBJ1-2
CDR3aa: CAISEPRQLPNYGYTF
CDR3nt: TGTGCCATCAGTGAGCCTCGACAGCTTCCTAACTATGGCTACACCTTC

d_gene: TRBD1
v_gene: TRBV5-1
abundance: -
j_gene: TRBJ2-7
CDR3aa: CASSPQGTDVSYEQYF
CDR3nt: TGCGCCAGCAGCCCACAGGGGACGGACGTCTCCTACGAGCAGTACTTC

d_gene: -
v_gene: TRBV28
abundance: -
j_gene: TRBJ1-5
CDR3aa: CASSPNSGQPQHF
CDR3nt: TGTGCCAGCAGCCCCAACAGTGGTCAGCCCCAGCATTTT

d_gene: -
v_gene: TRBV11-2
abundance: few
j_gene: TRBJ2-7
CDR3aa: CASSLDTAYEQYF
CDR3nt: TGTGCCAGCAGCTTAGATACAGCCTACGAGCAGTACTTC

d_gene: TRBD2
v_gene: TRBV3-1/TRBV3-2
abundance: -
j_gene: TRBJ2-1
CDR3aa: CASSQDLVAGTYNEQFF
CDR3nt: TGTGCCAGCAGCCAAGACCTCGTAGCGGGAACCTACAATGAGCAGTTCTTC

d_gene: -
v_gene: TRBV27
abundance: -
j_gene: TRBJ1-4
CDR3aa: CASSSSTGRELFF
CDR3nt: -

d_gene: -
v_gene: TRBV5-6
abundance: -
j_gene: TRBJ2-2
CDR3aa: CASTTGLAPTGELFF
CDR3nt: TGTGCCAGCACCACGGGTTTAGCGCCTACCGGGGAGCTGTTTTTT

d_gene: -
v_gene: TRBV6-5
abundance: -
j_gene: TRBJ1-5
CDR3aa: CASSNRGGNQPQHF
CDR3nt: TGTGCCAGCAGTAACCGGGGGGGCAATCAGCCCCAGCATTTT

d_gene: -
v_gene: TRBV19
abundance: once
j_gene: TRBJ2-3
CDR3aa: CASSVRASGDTQYF
CDR3nt: TGTGCCAGTAGTGTCAGGGCATCAGGGGATACGCAGTATTTT

d_gene: -
v_gene: TRBV19
abundance: -
j_gene: TRBJ2-5
CDR3aa: CASSITSFETQYF
CDR3nt: TGTGCCAGTAGTATAACGAGTTTTGAGACCCAGTACTTC

d_gene: TRBD2
v_gene: TRBV19
abundance: -
j_gene: TRBJ2-7
CDR3aa: CASTGRRGSSYEQYF
CDR3nt: TGTGCCAGTACCGGACGGCGGGGGAGCTCCTACGAGCAGTACTTC

d_gene: -
v_gene: TRBV27
abundance: -
j_gene: TRBJ1-1
CDR3aa: CASSLGTPGRFSNTEAFF
CDR3nt: TGTGCCAGCAGTTTAGGAACTCCCGGGAGGTTTTCGAACACTGAAGCTTTCTTT

d_gene: -
v_gene: TRBV5-5
abundance: -
j_gene: TRBJ2-2
CDR3aa: CASSFLVVPGELFF
CDR3nt: TGTGCCAGCAGCTTCCTGGTAGTTCCCGGGGAGCTGTTTTTT

d_gene: -
v_gene: TRBV6-2/TRBV6-3
abundance: -
j_gene: TRBJ2-1
CDR3aa: CASSPPRNEQFF
CDR3nt: TGTGCCAGCAGCCCCCCCCGCAATGAGCAGTTCTTC

d_gene: TRBD1
v_gene: TRBV6-2/TRBV6-3
abundance: -
j_gene: TRBJ1-6
CDR3aa: CASSYQELKGALSPLHF
CDR3nt: TGTGCCAGCAGTTACCAAGAACTAAAGGGGGCTTTATCACCCCTCCACTTT

d_gene: -
v_gene: TRBV19
abundance: -
j_gene: TRBJ2-7
CDR3aa: CASSKVAQGSYEQYF
CDR3nt: TGTGCCAGTAGTAAGGTAGCACAGGGCTCCTACGAGCAGTACTTC

d_gene: -
v_gene: TRBV23-1
abundance: -
j_gene: TRBJ1-5
CDR3aa: CASSQKSRDYSNQPQHF
CDR3nt: TGCGCCAGCAGTCAAAAATCCAGGGACTATAGCAATCAGCCCCAGCATTTT

d_gene: TRBD1
v_gene: TRBV29-1
abundance: -
j_gene: TRBJ1-2
CDR3aa: CSVENIIPGTGGYGYTF
CDR3nt: TGCAGCGTTGAAAACATCATTCCCGGGACAGGGGGCTATGGCTACACCTTC

d_gene: TRBD2
v_gene: TRBV28
abundance: -
j_gene: TRBJ2-7
CDR3aa: CASSSSGRGYEQYF
CDR3nt: TGTGCCAGCAGTTCCAGCGGGAGAGGGTACGAGCAGTACTTC

d_gene: TRBD1
v_gene: TRBV6-5
abundance: -
j_gene: TRBJ1-2
CDR3aa: CASRRQGARYGYTF
CDR3nt: TGTGCCAGCAGACGTCAGGGGGCACGCTACGGCTACACCTTC

d_gene: -
v_gene: TRBV19
abundance: -
j_gene: TRBJ1-3
CDR3aa: CASSMSSWSSGNTIYF
CDR3nt: TGTGCCAGTAGTATGAGTTCCTGGTCGTCAGGAAACACCATATATTTT

d_gene: TRBD2
v_gene: TRBV4-3
abundance: -
j_gene: TRBJ2-7
CDR3aa: CASSQGLAGVFEQYF
CDR3nt: TGCGCCAGCAGCCAAGGACTAGCGGGAGTGTTCGAGCAGTACTTC

d_gene: TRBD2
v_gene: TRBV6-6
abundance: -
j_gene: TRBJ2-1
CDR3aa: CASSTGRWRPTSGPYNEQFF
CDR3nt: TGTGCCAGCAGCACGGGGCGTTGGAGACCTACTAGCGGACCGTACAATGAGCAGTTCTTC

d_gene: -
v_gene: TRBV18
abundance: -
j_gene: TRBJ2-1
CDR3aa: CASSPSAGEQFF
CDR3nt: TGTGCCAGCTCACCCTCCGCGGGTGAGCAGTTCTTC

d_gene: -
v_gene: TRBV3-1/TRBV3-2
abundance: -
j_gene: TRBJ1-1
CDR3aa: CASSPLGGQSNGEAFF
CDR3nt: TGTGCCAGCAGCCCACTTGGAGGACAGTCCAACGGGGAAGCTTTCTTT

d_gene: -
v_gene: TRBV30
abundance: -
j_gene: TRBJ1-6
CDR3aa: CASTQTASSYNSPLHF
CDR3nt: TGTGCCTCGACCCAGACAGCGAGCTCCTATAATTCACCCCTCCACTTT

d_gene: TRBD1
v_gene: TRBV7-9
abundance: -
j_gene: TRBJ1-6
CDR3aa: CASSRQGDNSPLHF
CDR3nt: TGTGCCAGCAGCCGACAGGGGGACAATTCACCCCTCCACTTT

d_gene: TRBD2
v_gene: TRBV18
abundance: -
j_gene: TRBJ2-1
CDR3aa: CASSPLGGDEQFF
CDR3nt: TGTGCCAGCTCACCGTTGGGGGGGGATGAGCAGTTCTTC

d_gene: TRBD1
v_gene: TRBV5-1
abundance: -
j_gene: TRBJ1-5
CDR3aa: CASSLSDRENQPQHF
CDR3nt: TGCGCCAGCAGCTTGTCCGACAGGGAGAATCAGCCCCAGCATTTT

d_gene: TRBD1
v_gene: TRBV12-3/TRBV12-4
abundance: -
j_gene: TRBJ2-5
CDR3aa: CASSWTGQETQYF
CDR3nt: TGTGCCAGCAGCTGGACAGGACAAGAGACCCAGTACTTC

d_gene: -
v_gene: TRBV11-1
abundance: -
j_gene: TRBJ2-4
CDR3aa: CASSSGNIQYF
CDR3nt: TGTGCCAGCAGCTCCGGAAACATTCAGTACTTC

d_gene: -
v_gene: TRBV27
abundance: -
j_gene: TRBJ2-7
CDR3aa: CASSTSLGLASAQAAYEQYF
CDR3nt: TGTGCCAGCAGTACATCCCTTGGGTTAGCGAGCGCCCAGGCGGCTTACGAGCAGTACTTC

d_gene: -
v_gene: TRBV5-4
abundance: once
j_gene: TRBJ2-2
CDR3aa: CASSLSGLRGGELFF
CDR3nt: TGTGCCAGCAGCTTGTCAGGGTTGCGTGGCGGGGAGCTGTTTTTT

d_gene: TRBD1
v_gene: TRBV9
abundance: -
j_gene: TRBJ1-3
CDR3aa: CASSVGQGLSGNTIYF
CDR3nt: TGTGCCAGCAGCGTGGGACAGGGGCTTAGTGGAAACACCATATATTTT

d_gene: TRBD2
v_gene: TRBV28
abundance: once
j_gene: TRBJ2-5
CDR3aa: CASSLFVGTSGSETQYF
CDR3nt: TGTGCCAGCAGTTTATTTGTGGGCACTAGCGGGAGTGAGACCCAGTACTTC

d_gene: -
v_gene: TRBV2
abundance: -
j_gene: TRBJ1-2
CDR3aa: CASRIGTGGYGYTF
CDR3nt: TGTGCCAGCAGGATAGGAACGGGGGGCTATGGCTACACCTTC

d_gene: -
v_gene: TRBV21-1
abundance: -
j_gene: TRBJ2-7
CDR3aa: CASSTEKTSGITYEQYF
CDR3nt: TGTGCCAGCAGCACGGAAAAGACTAGCGGGATTACCTACGAGCAGTACTTC

d_gene: -
v_gene: TRBV4-2
abundance: -
j_gene: TRBJ2-1
CDR3aa: CASSQDVGGYNEQFF
CDR3nt: TGTGCCAGCAGCCAAGATGTCGGAGGATACAATGAGCAGTTCTTC

d_gene: TRBD2
v_gene: TRBV7-3
abundance: -
j_gene: TRBJ2-3
CDR3aa: CASSLRGTSGDTQYF
CDR3nt: TGTGCCAGCAGCTTAAGGGGGACTAGCGGTGATACGCAGTATTTT

d_gene: TRBD1
v_gene: TRBV18
abundance: few
j_gene: TRBJ2-1
CDR3aa: CASSPPGQGVYNEQFF
CDR3nt: TGTGCCAGCTCGCCGCCGGGACAGGGAGTGTACAATGAGCAGTTCTTC

d_gene: -
v_gene: TRBV24-1
abundance: -
j_gene: TRBJ2-2
CDR3aa: CATSDLPRDSGELFF
CDR3nt: TGTGCCACCAGTGATTTGCCTCGGGACTCAGGGGAGCTGTTTTTT

d_gene: -
v_gene: TRBV5-1
abundance: -
j_gene: TRBJ1-1
CDR3aa: CASSLTGPNTEAFF
CDR3nt: TGCGCCAGCAGTCTTACAGGGCCGAACACTGAAGCTTTCTTT